These 31 T cell receptor beta chains came from one sample sequenced in a study of cytomegalovirus exposure and HLA in healthy donors. The PCR made use of 60 Vbeta and 13 Jbeta primers. Some clones are missing from TCRdb's copy, which holds only in-frame ones; the method was immunoSEQ multiplex PCR. The sample has roughly 280,000 clones; 65% to 85% are singletons. The sample taken for sequencing was PBMCs. The receptors shown here come from a female donor in good health and CMV-seronegative.

This clone is a singleton in its sample. The chain carries TRBV5-4 and TRBJ2-7; maybe TRBD1 (6 bases). The V gene's germline CDR1 is SGHNT and CDR2 YYREEE (reference sequence). This CDR3 region has 14 residues. The ends were cut back, 4 bases at V and 2 bases at J, with 13 bases in the middle. The CDR3 region is CASSRTQGAYEQYF. The CDR3, as DNA: TGTGCCAGCAGCAGAACACAGGGAGCCTACGAGCAGTACTTC.

The rearrangement links TRBV6-6 to TRBJ1-5; D remains ambiguous. The V end lost 5 bases, the J end lost 6 bases, and 14 bases lay between the germline ends. This CDR3 comprises 14 residues. Germline CDR1 and CDR2: MNHNY and SVGAGI (reference sequence). The CDR3 loop is CASSREGLGQPQHF. The CDR3 DNA follows: TGTGCCAGCAGTCGGGAGGGTCTGGGTCAGCCCCAGCATTTT.

The rearrangement uses TRBV10-1 and TRBJ2-3, with a tentative D call TRBD1 (6 bases). The CDR3 is 15 residues long. Per the germline V gene, CDR1 is WNHNN and CDR2 is SYGVQD (reference sequence). The ends were cut back, 3 bases at V and 3 bases at J, with 13 bases in the middle. CDR3 bases: TGCGCCAGCAGTGATCTCTCAACAGGGACAGATACGCAGTATTTT. This translates into CASSDLSTGTDTQYF.

The V gene is TRBV6-1, the J gene TRBJ2-3, with D possibly matching TRBD2 (6 bases). Trimming stripped 6 bases from V and 6 bases from J, with 16 bases between. Germline CDR1 and CDR2: MNHNS and SASEGT. This CDR3 is built from 14 residues. Here the CDR3 DNA reads TGTGCCAGCAGCCCCCTAGCGTCAAGGGATACGCAGTATTTT. It codes for CASSPLASRDTQYF.

J is TRBJ2-7 and V is TRBV30, with a possible D match to TRBD2 (6 bases). V lost 0 bases and J 2 bases, leaving 8 bases between the germline ends. The CDR3 extends over 13 amino acids. Germline loops: CDR1 GTSNPN, CDR2 SVGIG (reference sequence). The CDR3 sequence is CAWSVPGAYEQYF. Written as DNA, the CDR3 is TGTGCCTGGAGTGTACCGGGAGCCTACGAGCAGTACTTC.

This clone occurred once. Different DNA sequences within this sample yield the same CDR3. This chain connects TRBV11-1 to TRBJ1-1; D gene ambiguous. Germline-derived CDR1 and CDR2 are SGHAT and FQDESV (reference sequence). The V end was cut by 2 bases, the J end by 1 base, with 5 bases between. The CDR3 covers 13 residues. The CDR3 region is CASSLSGNTEAFF. CDR3 in DNA: TGTGCCAGCAGCTTATCGGGGAACACTGAAGCTTTCTTT.

The CDR3 loop reads CASSPGLAGANTQYF. The CDR3 DNA reads TGTGCCAGCAGCCCGGGACTAGCGGGAGCAAATACGCAGTATTTT. V is TRBV6-1 and J is TRBJ2-3, with 14 nucleotides matching TRBD2. Germline V lookup: CDR1 MNHNS, CDR2 SASEGT. This CDR3 is 15 amino acids long. After removal of 6 bases from V and 7 bases from J, the junction contained 6 bases not matched to a gene.

This clone occurred a few times. The rearrangement uses TRBV5-6 and TRBJ1-2, with D unclear. Deletions cut 2 bases from V and 2 bases from J, with 10 bases between. In germline, CDR1 is SGHDT, CDR2 YYEEEE. The CDR3 sequence is 14 residues long. The CDR3 region has the DNA TGTGCCAGCAGCTTACCCGCAGGCAACTATGGCTACACCTTC. It encodes CASSLPAGNYGYTF.

The CDR3 reads CAWAQGRAEAFF. Here the CDR3 DNA reads TGTGCCTGGGCCCAGGGGAGGGCTGAAGCTTTCTTT. This rearrangement joins TRBV30 to TRBJ1-1; D possibly corresponds to TRBD1 (6 bases). The ends were cut back, 5 bases at V and 6 bases at J, with 13 bases in the middle. Germline-derived CDR1 and CDR2 are GTSNPN and SVGIG (reference sequence). The CDR3 covers 12 residues.

The V call is TRBV27, the J call TRBJ2-3; TRBD2 agrees at 9 bases. CDR3 size: 16 residues. Germline loops: CDR1 MNHEY, CDR2 SMNVEV (reference sequence). J gave up 2 bases and V 3 bases, and 6 bases lay outside the gene matches. The CDR3 region has the DNA TGTGCCAGCAGTTTCCGACTAGCGGATGCCACAGATACGCAGTATTTT. Translating gives CASSFRLADATDTQYF.

V usage is TRBV4-1 and J usage is TRBJ2-1; TRBD1 is a possible D gene (5 bases). Germline loops: CDR1 MGHRA, CDR2 YSYEKL. V lost 1 base to trimming and J lost 5 bases, with 9 bases between them. The CDR3 is 14 amino acids. The CDR3 DNA is TGCGCCAGCAGCCAAGTTTTAGGGGACAATGAGCAGTTCTTC. This translates into CASSQVLGDNEQFF.

This clone was counted once. The chain uses TRBV5-1 and TRBJ2-1; 11 nucleotides match TRBD2. The germline CDR1 and CDR2 sequences are SGHRS and YFSETQ. Trimming took 0 bases from V and 7 from J; bases not matched to a gene: 3. The CDR3 contains 15 residues. The CDR3 DNA follows: TGCGCCAGCAGCTTGGTGGGACTAGCGGTGAATGAGCAGTTCTTC. This gives the protein CASSLVGLAVNEQFF.

The chain links TRBV5-1 to TRBJ2-7, with D possibly being TRBD2 (6 bases). V was cut by 4 bases and J by 5 bases, with 19 bases left in between. CDR1 is SGHRS and CDR2 is YFSETQ in the germline V gene. The CDR3 has 15 amino acids. The CDR3 loop reads CASSPFTSRRNEQYF. The DNA of the CDR3 is TGCGCCAGCAGCCCGTTCACTAGCCGACGGAACGAGCAGTACTTC.

A few counts support this clone. The J gene is TRBJ2-5, the V gene TRBV5-1, with TRBD2 identical over 12 bases. The J call could be wrong; TRBJ2-7 is a better fit for the DNA end. Germline lookup yields CDR1 SGHRS and CDR2 YFSETQ. CDR3 size: 15 residues. CDR3 residues: CASSLQTSGSYEQYF. In nucleotides, the CDR3 is TGCGCCAGCAGCCTACAGACTAGCGGGAGCTACGAGCAGTACTTC.

The chain has TRBV6-1 and TRBJ2-2, with D perhaps TRBD2 (6 bases). Trimming removed 7 bases at V and 4 bases at J, with 7 bases between. The V gene's germline CDR1 is MNHNS and CDR2 SASEGT. The CDR3 runs 12 residues. CDR3 DNA: TGTGCCAGCACAGCGGGCACCGGGGAGCTGTTTTTT. It yields the protein CASTAGTGELFF.

This clone was counted a few times. At one end, the junction sequence differs from germline, possibly due to a read error. This rearrangement joins TRBV7-9 to TRBJ2-7; D is unresolved. This CDR3 has 16 amino acids. Looked up from germline, CDR1 is SEHNR and CDR2 is FQNEAQ (reference sequence). The CDR3: CSSSLIDSSILYEQYF. In DNA form, the CDR3 reads TGTTCCAGCAGCTTAATAGACTCCTCGATTCTCTACGAGCAGTACTTC.

This chain joins TRBV6-1 and TRBJ2-2, with 7 bases fitting TRBD2. CDR1 MNHNS and CDR2 SASEGT come from the germline V gene. Unmatched junction bases numbered 15, after V lost 2 bases and J lost 6 bases. This CDR3 is built from 18 residues. CDR3: CASSEQVRREISAGELFF. The CDR3 coding sequence is TGTGCCAGCAGTGAACAGGTTCGGCGGGAGATATCGGCCGGGGAGCTGTTTTTT.

The chain has TRBV27 and TRBJ1-2; a weak D match, TRBD1 (5 bases). This CDR3 contains 13 residues. Per germline, CDR1 MNHEY and CDR2 SMNVEV (reference sequence). V lost 3 bases and J lost 4, with 9 bases in between. The CDR3 sequence is CASSFQGGYGYTF. The CDR3 region has the DNA TGTGCCAGCAGTTTTCAGGGAGGCTATGGCTACACCTTC.

The chain recombines TRBV30 with TRBJ2-1; 7 positions agree with TRBD2. V dropped 3 bases and J dropped 12; count of bases not matched to a gene: 11. This CDR3 has 13 residues. CDR1 and CDR2 (germline): GTSNPN, SVGIG (reference sequence). CDR3 DNA: TGTGCCTGGAGCTACACCAATAGCGGGTGGCAGTTCTTC. Protein product: CAWSYTNSGWQFF.

V gene TRBV4-2 combines with J gene TRBJ2-2, with unresolved D. Trimming cost V 1 base and J 0 bases, with 12 bases left between them. The CDR3 is 17 amino acids. Germline-derived CDR1 and CDR2 are LGHNA and YNFKEQ. The CDR3 coding sequence is TGTGCCAGCAGCCAAGTGGGCCGCAGATCGAACACCGGGGAGCTGTTTTTT. It codes for CASSQVGRRSNTGELFF.

V gene TRBV7-2 combines with J gene TRBJ2-3; D is perhaps TRBD1 (5 bases). Trimming left V 1 base short and J 4 bases short, with 12 bases between. Germline V CDR1 and CDR2: SGHTA, FQGNSA. CDR3 length equals 15 residues. The chain's CDR3 is CASSLGSAQADTQYF. For the CDR3, the DNA is TGTGCCAGCAGCTTAGGGAGCGCACAGGCAGATACGCAGTATTTT.

The rearrangement links TRBV27 to TRBJ2-2; TRBD1 agrees at 9 bases. The CDR3 has 15 amino acids. The J segment lost 7 bases and the V segment lost 5 bases, leaving 8 bases of the junction unmatched. The V gene's germline CDR1 is MNHEY and CDR2 SMNVEV (reference sequence). DNA for the CDR3: TGTGCCAGCAGTCCCGGACAGGGGCAGGGCGGGGAGCTGTTTTTT. Protein: CASSPGQGQGGELFF.

The chain links TRBV11-3 to TRBJ1-1, with a tentative D call TRBD1 (6 bases). Looked up from germline, CDR1 is SGHNT and CDR2 is YENEEA. The V gene lost 3 bases and the J gene lost 1 base, with 9 bases spanning the gap. The CDR3 consists of 14 residues. The CDR3 protein is CASSFRTENTEAFF. As DNA, the CDR3 is TGTGCCAGCAGCTTTAGGACAGAGAACACTGAAGCTTTCTTT.

V is TRBV4-1 and J is TRBJ2-2; D is perhaps TRBD1 (5 bases). V was trimmed by 2 bases and J by 6 bases, leaving 22 bases between them. CDR1 and CDR2 (germline): MGHRA, YSYEKL. This CDR3 has 18 amino acids. The CDR3 bases are TGCGCCAGCAGCCAATACTCGGAAGGGGCTCGGCGATCCGGGGAGCTGTTTTTT. This gives the protein CASSQYSEGARRSGELFF.

The V gene is TRBV28, the J gene TRBJ1-1; TRBD1 matches at 7 bases. The CDR3 sequence is 16 residues long. Trimming at V came to 6 bases and at J to 4 bases, leaving 14 bases not matched to a gene. Germline V gene lookup returns CDR1 MDHEN and CDR2 SYDVKM. CDR3 coding DNA: TGTGCCAGCAGACGTAGACAGGGAAGGTTGGGCACTGAAGCTTTCTTT. Amino acids: CASRRRQGRLGTEAFF.

This chain joins TRBV7-8 and TRBJ2-7; tentatively, D is TRBD1 (5 bases). The CDR3 spans 15 residues. V shed 4 bases and J shed 3 bases, with 16 bases lying between them. Germline V gene data show CDR1 as SGHVS and CDR2 as FQNEAQ. The CDR3 loop reads CASSSVLGRDYEQYF. DNA for the CDR3: TGTGCCAGCAGCTCGGTCCTCGGCAGGGACTACGAGCAGTACTTC.

J is TRBJ1-5 and V is TRBV11-3, with 7 bases aligning to TRBD1. V trimming: 2 bases; J trimming: 7 bases; junction bases outside the gene matches: 2. CDR1 and CDR2 from the germline V gene are SGHNT and YENEEA. The CDR3 spans 13 residues. The CDR3, as DNA: TGTGCCAGCAGCTTATCAGGGGGACAGCCCCAGCATTTT. It specifies CASSLSGGQPQHF.

This chain uses TRBV7-9 with TRBJ2-7; D gene unclear. Trimming removed 1 base at V and 6 bases at J, with 7 bases between. This CDR3 has 12 amino acids. CDR1 and CDR2 (germline): SEHNR, FQNEAQ (reference sequence). This CDR3 reads CASSLDEREQYF. The CDR3 nucleotides read TGTGCCAGCAGCTTAGATGAGCGCGAGCAGTACTTC. The full variable domain, its missing parts supplied by reference TRBV7-9 and TRBJ2-7, is DTGVSQNPRHKITKRGQNVTFRCDPISEHNRLYWYRQTLGQGPEFLTYFQNEAQLEKSRLLSDRFSAERPKGSFSTLEIQRTEQGDSAMYLCASSLDEREQYFGPGTRLTVT.

This rearrangement joins TRBV28 to TRBJ1-3, with TRBD1 matching over 7 bases. Germline V gene data show CDR1 as MDHEN and CDR2 as SYDVKM. The CDR3 runs to 16 residues. The J segment lost 4 bases and the V segment lost 4 bases, leaving 10 bases of the junction unmatched. CDR3 sequence: CASSSRQGPRGNTIYF. CDR3 in DNA: TGTGCCAGCAGTTCCAGACAGGGACCTAGAGGAAACACCATATATTTT.

This clone has only a few counts. The chain recombines TRBV5-1 with TRBJ2-5; 7 bases align to TRBD1. The germline CDR1 and CDR2 sequences are SGHRS and YFSETQ. This CDR3 has 13 amino acids. Germline trimming cut 2 bases from V and 5 bases from J; bases unmatched to any gene: 3. The CDR3 reads CASSLEDRETQYF. The DNA of the CDR3 is TGCGCCAGCAGCTTAGAGGACAGGGAGACCCAGTACTTC.

The chain links TRBV7-3 to TRBJ2-1, with a tentative D call TRBD2 (5 bases). CDR3 length: 13 amino acids. Germline values: CDR1 SGHTA, CDR2 FQGTGA. Trimming pared 3 bases from V and 5 bases from J, leaving 8 bases between. This chain's CDR3 is CASSLAGNNEQFF. The DNA of the CDR3 is TGTGCCAGCAGCTTGGCCGGGAACAATGAGCAGTTCTTC.